The source of this T cell receptor (beta chain) is a study of T cell changes during pregnancy in multiple sclerosis. The CDR3 spans 17 residues. Trimming removed 1 base at V and 0 bases at J, with 16 bases between. Germline values: CDR1 LGHNA, CDR2 YNFKEQ. Measured with immunoSEQ multiplex PCR; TCRdb has only the in-frame clones, and not every one. The sample includes under 90,000 clones, roughly 90% of them seen just once. The starting material was peripheral blood, obtained after pregnancy. The receptor's source is a female donor in good health, enrolled as a control in a pregnancy study. The chain is built from TRBV4-2 and TRBJ2-7; maybe TRBD2 (5 bases). CDR3 in amino acids: CASSQGPQTGSSYEQYF. As DNA, the CDR3 is TGTGCCAGCAGCCAAGGACCTCAAACGGGGAGCTCCTACGAGCAGTACTTC.